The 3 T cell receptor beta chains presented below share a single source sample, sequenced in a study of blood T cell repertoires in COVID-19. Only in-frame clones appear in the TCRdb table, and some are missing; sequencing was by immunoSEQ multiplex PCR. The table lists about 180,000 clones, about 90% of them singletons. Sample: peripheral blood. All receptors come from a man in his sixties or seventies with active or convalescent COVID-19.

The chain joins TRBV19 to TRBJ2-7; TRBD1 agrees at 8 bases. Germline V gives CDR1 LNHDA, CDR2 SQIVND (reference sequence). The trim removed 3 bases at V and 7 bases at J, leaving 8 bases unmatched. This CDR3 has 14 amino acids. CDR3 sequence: CASSMGQDFSEQYF. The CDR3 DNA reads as TGTGCCAGTAGTATGGGACAGGACTTCTCGGAGCAGTACTTC. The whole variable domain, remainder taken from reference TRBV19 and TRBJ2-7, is DGGITQSPKYLFRKEGQNVTLSCEQNLNHDAMYWYRQDPGQGLRLIYYSQIVNDFQKGDIAEGYSVSREKKESFPLTVTSAQKNPTAFYLCASSMGQDFSEQYFGPGTRLTVT.

The CDR3 region has the DNA TGCAGCGTGACGGCACAGGGTGGGTACGAGCAGTACTTC. As protein: CSVTAQGGYEQYF. The chain combines TRBV29-1 with TRBJ2-7, with a possible D match to TRBD1 (6 bases). CDR1 and CDR2 (germline): SQVTM, ANQGSEA. The V and J ends lost 6 bases and 4 bases respectively, with 16 bases between them. The CDR3 sequence is 13 residues long.

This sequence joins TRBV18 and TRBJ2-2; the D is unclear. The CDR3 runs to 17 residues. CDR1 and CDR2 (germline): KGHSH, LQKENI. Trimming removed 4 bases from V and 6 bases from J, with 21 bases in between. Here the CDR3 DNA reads TGTGCCAGCTCACTCGAAGTTCCCAGCGTTGGGTCCGGGGAGCTGTTTTTT. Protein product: CASSLEVPSVGSGELFF. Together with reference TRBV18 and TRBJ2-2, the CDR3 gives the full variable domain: NAGVMQNPRHLVRRRGQEARLRCSPMKGHSHVYWYRQLPEEGLKFMVYLQKENIIDESGMPKERFSAEFPKEGPSILRIQQVVRGDSAAYFCASSLEVPSVGSGELFFGEGSRLTVL.